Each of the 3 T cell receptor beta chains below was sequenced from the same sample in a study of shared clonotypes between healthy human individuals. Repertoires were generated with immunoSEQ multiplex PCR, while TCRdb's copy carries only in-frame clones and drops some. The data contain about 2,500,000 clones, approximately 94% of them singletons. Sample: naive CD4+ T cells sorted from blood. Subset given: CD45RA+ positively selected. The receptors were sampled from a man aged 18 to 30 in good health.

Here the CDR3 DNA reads TGTGCCAGCAGTGGTAGGGGAAACTCTGGAAACACCATATATTTT. Its protein product is CASSGRGNSGNTIYF. The chain joins TRBV2 to TRBJ1-3; tentatively, D is TRBD1 (5 bases). V lost 4 bases, J lost 0 bases, and 10 bases lay in between. CDR1 and CDR2 from the germline V gene are SNHLY and FYNNEI. CDR3 length equals 15 residues.

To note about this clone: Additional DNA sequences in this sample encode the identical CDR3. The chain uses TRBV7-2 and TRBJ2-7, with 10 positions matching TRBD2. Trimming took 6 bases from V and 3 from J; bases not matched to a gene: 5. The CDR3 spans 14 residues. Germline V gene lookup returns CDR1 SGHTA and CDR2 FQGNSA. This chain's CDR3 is CASSPSGSLYEQYF. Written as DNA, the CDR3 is TGTGCCAGCAGTCCTAGCGGGAGCCTCTACGAGCAGTACTTC.

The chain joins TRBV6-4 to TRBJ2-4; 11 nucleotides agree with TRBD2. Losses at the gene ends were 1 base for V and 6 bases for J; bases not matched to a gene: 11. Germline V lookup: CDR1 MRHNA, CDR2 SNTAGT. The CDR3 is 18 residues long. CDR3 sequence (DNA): TGTGCCAGCAGTGACTGGCCTCTAGCGGGAGGTGGGCTAAACATTCAGTACTTC. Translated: CASSDWPLAGGGLNIQYF.